This TCR beta chain was identified in a study of shared clonotypes between healthy human individuals. Only in-frame clones appear in the TCRdb table, and some are missing; sequencing was by immunoSEQ multiplex PCR. The table has over a million clones, more than 75% seen once. The TCR originated in a man between 18 and 29 years old in good health. Some clones in this sample may be carry-over from other donors' samples. Sequences were obtained from memory CD4+ T cells from PBMCs. The subset is: CD45RA-negative fraction.

CDR3 region: CASRPGQGPYEQYF. CDR3 nucleotides: TGCGCCAGCAGGCCGGGACAGGGACCCTACGAGCAGTACTTC. The V and J genes are TRBV5-1 and TRBJ2-7, with 9 bases that match TRBD1. Germline-derived CDR1 and CDR2 are SGHRS and YFSETQ. The V gene end was trimmed by 5 bases and the J gene end by 2 bases; junction bases not matched to a gene: 5. CDR3 length equals 14 residues.